The source of this T cell receptor beta chain is a study of patients and donors after allogeneic stem cell transplantation. TCRdb recomputed calls from the RT-PCR reads with MiXCR, one row per CDR3 protein. The repertoire holds approximately 24,000 distinct CDR3 sequences, with approximately 39% as singletons. Concerning this clonotype: One end of the junction is discordant with germline, which a read error may explain.

This CDR3 is built from 12 residues. Germline CDR1 and CDR2: SGHTA and FQGNSA. This sequence joins TRBV7-2 and TRBJ2-1, with D possibly being TRBD1 (6 bases). The sample comprised blood, either unsorted or a sorted T cell fraction (not recorded which). The source of this sequence is a human donor who was either an allogeneic HSCT recipient or a stem cell or donor lymphocyte infusion donor (not recorded which). It is not recorded whose cells these are; they may come from a transplant donor. The CDR3 DNA is TGTGCCAGCAGCCCAGACAGGCCGCCTGGGGTCTTC. This sequence encodes CASSPDRPPGVF.